The present TCR beta chain was sequenced within a study of regulatory T cells in long-lasting Graves disease. This clonotype was seen repeatedly, ten times or more. Antigen unknown. Trimming pared 3 bases from V and 3 bases from J, leaving 8 bases between. The CDR3 length is 14 residues. Germline loops: CDR1 MNHEY, CDR2 SMNVEV (reference sequence). Study findings and constraints: Patients with persistent disease showed a bias toward TRBV28, TRBJ1-2 and TRBJ2-5.

TCR beta libraries were built with iRepertoire HTBI primers and Arm-PCR of CDR3 regions. TCRdb reprocessed the multiplex PCR reads via MiXCR and lists one record per CDR3 protein. Here the sample spans 400,000 to 500,000 distinct CDR3 sequences, 22% being singletons. As for time point: persistent/refractory GD, antithyroid drugs over 5 years with positive TRAb. Construction of the TCR library relied on RNA isolated from PBMCs. This TCR was sampled from a female donor with Graves disease. The chain recombines TRBV27 with TRBJ2-2; TRBD1 is a possible D gene (6 bases). The input for sequencing was peripheral blood mononuclear cells (PBMCs), taken when the disease was refractory, from a patient treated with antithyroid drugs. This CDR3 reads CASSFQGYTGELFF. CDR3 in DNA: TGTGCCAGCAGTTTTCAGGGGTACACCGGGGAGCTGTTTTTT.